This entry features one T cell receptor (beta chain) sequence. The target antigen is unknown. The V gene's germline CDR1 is LNHNV and CDR2 YYDKDF (reference sequence). V was clipped by 3 bases and J by 5 bases, with 10 bases between them. The CDR3 covers 14 residues. This record comes from a study of response to subunit inactivated influenza vaccine. Broader study findings: A suggestion made by the authors is that each seasonal influenza vaccination recruits few new T cells.

Each CDR3 protein gets one entry after TCRdb re-called the RT-PCR reads with MiXCR. The sample shows about 570,000 distinct CDR3 sequences, approximately 12% of them seen only once. The genes are TRBV15 and TRBJ1-4; no definite D call. The sequence derives from a man aged 45-60 years who received an inactivated influenza vaccine. The starting material was PBMCs from blood, obtained on the day of vaccination. The CDR3 sequence is CATSRDGQNEKLFF. The DNA for the CDR3 is TGTGCCACCAGCAGGGACGGGCAGAATGAAAAACTGTTTTTT.